This TCR beta chain was profiled in a study of T cells after yellow fever vaccination. Study conclusions and caveats: Clonotypes shared by both compartments, CD4 and CD8, made up a small share.

There are 13 residues in the CDR3. Germline CDR1 is SGHRS and CDR2 is YFSETQ. The ends were cut back, 3 bases at V and 0 bases at J, with 4 bases in the middle. Template switching with 5'RACE generated the TCR cDNA and added a universal primer site and UMIs. TCRdb re-derived calls from the 5' RACE reads in MiXCR, one entry per CDR3 protein. The sample has about 370,000 distinct CDR3 sequences, 11% seen once. With respect to this clonotype: Antigen specificity is unknown.

Sequences were derived from PBMCs, sampled on the day of the first yellow fever vaccination. This TCR came from a man between 18 and 29 years old who received the YFV17D yellow fever vaccine. The gene calls are TRBV5-1 and TRBJ1-3, with D hard to call. The CDR3 region is CASSSHSGNTIYF. DNA for the CDR3: TGCGCCAGCAGCTCCCACTCTGGAAACACCATATATTTT.